This T cell receptor (beta chain) was profiled in a study of OX40 agonist ivuxolimab in advanced cancers. Clones were read by immunoSEQ multiplex PCR, and TCRdb kept only the in-frame ones, dropping some. Here the sample spans 8,500 to 13,000 clones, 75% to 90% being singletons. With V trimmed by 3 bases and J by 0 bases, 11 bases remained unmatched. Germline assignment: CDR1 SGHTA and CDR2 FQGTGA. The CDR3 consists of 18 residues. The chain uses TRBV7-3 and TRBJ2-3, with 8 bases that match TRBD2. The source was CD4+ or CD8+ T cells sorted from blood, collected in a trial of the OX40 agonist ivuxolimab. The sequence was obtained from an adult with an advanced solid tumor such as melanoma, head and neck, liver or kidney cancer. The CDR3 nucleotides are TGTGCCAGCAGCTTTAGTATGCTAGCGGGCCCTAGCACAGATACGCAGTATTTT. Translation gives CASSFSMLAGPSTDTQYF.